The entry below describes one TCR beta chain. Study processing details: Scientists estimated how many nucleated cells there were by amplifying reference gene primers. Data came from immunoSEQ multiplex PCR; TCRdb stores just in-frame clones and leaves some out. V, J and clone size derive from that table, while D and trimming were established from the DNA sequence. The sample has a few hundred thousand clones, under 85% seen once. The junction had 2 bases not matched to a gene; V was cut back by 6 bases and J by 8 bases. This CDR3 spans 11 amino acids. From germline, CDR1 is MGHRA and CDR2 YSYEKL. The data belong to a study of blood T cell repertoires in COVID-19. On the study more broadly: Some COVID-19 samples were acute and others convalescent; all came from the United States, Italy and Spain. Nucleic acid was either cDNA or gDNA, and it came from T cells, B-cell-depleted T cells, or PBMCs.

The receptor comes from a man younger than 40 who had recovered from COVID-19. The chain is built from TRBV4-1 and TRBJ2-3; 7 bases fit TRBD1. Sequencing input: peripheral blood. CDR3 in amino acids: CASRAGGTQYF. Written as DNA, the CDR3 is TGCGCCAGCAGAGCAGGGGGTACGCAGTATTTT.